This T cell receptor beta chain was sequenced for a study of immune evolution from preneoplasia to lung adenocarcinoma. Study outcomes and limitations: Normal lung had highest clonality; later lesions appeared denser, more diverse.

After pathologic assessment, macro-dissection selected premalignant or tumor cells for extraction. The CDR3 covers 15 residues. Germline CDR1 is MNHNY and CDR2 is SVGAGI (reference sequence). The J segment lost 4 bases and the V segment lost 5 bases, leaving 7 bases of the junction unmatched. Points on this clone: Its target is not known.

The method was immunoSEQ multiplex PCR; TCRdb's version includes in-frame clones alone and lacks a portion of them. The sample holds a few thousand clones, about 73% seen once. This chain links TRBV6-6 with TRBJ2-2; 7 nucleotides line up with TRBD1. This TCR came from a person between 60 and 80 years old with lung adenocarcinoma. The sequenced sample consisted of FFPE lung adenocarcinoma in situ tissue. CDR3 DNA: TGTGCCAGCAGTCAGGGACAGACTTCCACCGGGGAGCTGTTTTTT. Residues: CASSQGQTSTGELFF.